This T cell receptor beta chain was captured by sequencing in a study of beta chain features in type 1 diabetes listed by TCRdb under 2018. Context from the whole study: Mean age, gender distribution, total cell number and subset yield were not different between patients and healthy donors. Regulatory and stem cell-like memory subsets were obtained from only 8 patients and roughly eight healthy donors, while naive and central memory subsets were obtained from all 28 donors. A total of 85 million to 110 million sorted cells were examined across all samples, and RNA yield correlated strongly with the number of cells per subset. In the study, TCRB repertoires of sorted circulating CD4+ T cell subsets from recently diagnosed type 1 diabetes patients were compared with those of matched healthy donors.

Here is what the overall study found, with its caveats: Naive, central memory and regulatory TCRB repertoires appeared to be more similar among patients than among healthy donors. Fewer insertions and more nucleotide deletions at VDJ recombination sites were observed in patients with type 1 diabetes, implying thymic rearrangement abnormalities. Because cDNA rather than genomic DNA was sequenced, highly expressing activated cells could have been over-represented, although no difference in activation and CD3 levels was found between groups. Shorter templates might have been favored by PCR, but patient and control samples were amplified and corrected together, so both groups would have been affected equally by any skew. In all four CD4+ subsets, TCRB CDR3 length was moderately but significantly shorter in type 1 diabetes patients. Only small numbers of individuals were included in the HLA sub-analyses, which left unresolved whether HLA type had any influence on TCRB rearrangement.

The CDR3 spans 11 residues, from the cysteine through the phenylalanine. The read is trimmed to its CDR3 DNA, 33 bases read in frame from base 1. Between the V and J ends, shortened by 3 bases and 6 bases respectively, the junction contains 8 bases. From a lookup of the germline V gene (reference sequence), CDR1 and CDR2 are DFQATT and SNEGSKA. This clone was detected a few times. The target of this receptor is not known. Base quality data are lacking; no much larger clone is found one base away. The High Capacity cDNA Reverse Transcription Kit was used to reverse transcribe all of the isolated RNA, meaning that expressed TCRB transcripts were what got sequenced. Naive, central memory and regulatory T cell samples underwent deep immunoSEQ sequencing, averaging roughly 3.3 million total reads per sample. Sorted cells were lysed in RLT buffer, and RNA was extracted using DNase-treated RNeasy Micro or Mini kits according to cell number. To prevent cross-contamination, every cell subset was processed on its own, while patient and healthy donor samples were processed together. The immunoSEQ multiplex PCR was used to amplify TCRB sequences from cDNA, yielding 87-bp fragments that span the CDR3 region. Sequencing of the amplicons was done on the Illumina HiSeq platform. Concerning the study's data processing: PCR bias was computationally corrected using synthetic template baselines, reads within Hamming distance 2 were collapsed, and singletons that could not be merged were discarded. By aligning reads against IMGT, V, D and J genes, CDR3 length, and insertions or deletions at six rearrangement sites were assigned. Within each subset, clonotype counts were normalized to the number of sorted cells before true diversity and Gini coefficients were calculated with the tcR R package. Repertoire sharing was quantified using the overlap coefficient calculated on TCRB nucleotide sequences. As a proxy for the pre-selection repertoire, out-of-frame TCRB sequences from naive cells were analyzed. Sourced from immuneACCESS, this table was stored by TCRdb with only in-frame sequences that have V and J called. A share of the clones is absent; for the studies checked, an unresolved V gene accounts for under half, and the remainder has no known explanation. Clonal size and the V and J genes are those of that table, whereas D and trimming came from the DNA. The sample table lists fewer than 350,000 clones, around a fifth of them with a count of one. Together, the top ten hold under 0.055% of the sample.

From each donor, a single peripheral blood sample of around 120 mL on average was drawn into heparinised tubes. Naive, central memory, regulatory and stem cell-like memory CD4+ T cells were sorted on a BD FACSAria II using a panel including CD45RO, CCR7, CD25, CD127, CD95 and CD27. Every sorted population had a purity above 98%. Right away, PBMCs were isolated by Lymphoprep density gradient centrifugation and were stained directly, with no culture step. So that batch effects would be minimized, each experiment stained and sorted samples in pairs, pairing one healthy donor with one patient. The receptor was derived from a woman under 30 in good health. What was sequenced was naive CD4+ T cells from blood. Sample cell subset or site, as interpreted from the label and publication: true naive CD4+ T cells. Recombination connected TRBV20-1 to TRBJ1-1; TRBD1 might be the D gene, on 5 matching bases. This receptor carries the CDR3 CSARPTAEAFF. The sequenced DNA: TGCAGTGCTAGGCCGACAGCTGAAGCTTTCTTT.